The clone carrying this TCR beta chain was recorded a few times. Its antigen remains unknown. This sample is drawn from a study of CD8+ T cells in alopecia areata. Study outcomes and limitations: Normal scalp showed lower clonality than lesional scalp, especially alopecia totalis/universalis.

Patients with alopecia areata provided lesional scalp punch biopsies as well as peripheral blood. cDNA reverse transcribed from extracted RNA served as the sequencing template. Profiled with immunoSEQ multiplex PCR; TCRdb holds only in-frame clones, not every one. The sample contains around 82,000 clones, approximately 50% of which appear only once. The sequence derives from a human donor with alopecia areata. Specimen: NKG2D-high CD8+ T cells sorted from blood.

CDR3 nucleotides: TGTGCCAGCAGCCCCTTAGCTAGCGGGAATAACGAGCAGTACTTC. As protein: CASSPLASGNNEQYF. The J gene is TRBJ2-7, the V gene TRBV6-6; 9 bases align to TRBD2. Germline V gives CDR1 MNHNY, CDR2 SVGAGI (reference sequence). The V gene end was trimmed by 6 bases and the J gene end by 5 bases; junction bases not matched to a gene: 11. This CDR3 contains 15 residues.